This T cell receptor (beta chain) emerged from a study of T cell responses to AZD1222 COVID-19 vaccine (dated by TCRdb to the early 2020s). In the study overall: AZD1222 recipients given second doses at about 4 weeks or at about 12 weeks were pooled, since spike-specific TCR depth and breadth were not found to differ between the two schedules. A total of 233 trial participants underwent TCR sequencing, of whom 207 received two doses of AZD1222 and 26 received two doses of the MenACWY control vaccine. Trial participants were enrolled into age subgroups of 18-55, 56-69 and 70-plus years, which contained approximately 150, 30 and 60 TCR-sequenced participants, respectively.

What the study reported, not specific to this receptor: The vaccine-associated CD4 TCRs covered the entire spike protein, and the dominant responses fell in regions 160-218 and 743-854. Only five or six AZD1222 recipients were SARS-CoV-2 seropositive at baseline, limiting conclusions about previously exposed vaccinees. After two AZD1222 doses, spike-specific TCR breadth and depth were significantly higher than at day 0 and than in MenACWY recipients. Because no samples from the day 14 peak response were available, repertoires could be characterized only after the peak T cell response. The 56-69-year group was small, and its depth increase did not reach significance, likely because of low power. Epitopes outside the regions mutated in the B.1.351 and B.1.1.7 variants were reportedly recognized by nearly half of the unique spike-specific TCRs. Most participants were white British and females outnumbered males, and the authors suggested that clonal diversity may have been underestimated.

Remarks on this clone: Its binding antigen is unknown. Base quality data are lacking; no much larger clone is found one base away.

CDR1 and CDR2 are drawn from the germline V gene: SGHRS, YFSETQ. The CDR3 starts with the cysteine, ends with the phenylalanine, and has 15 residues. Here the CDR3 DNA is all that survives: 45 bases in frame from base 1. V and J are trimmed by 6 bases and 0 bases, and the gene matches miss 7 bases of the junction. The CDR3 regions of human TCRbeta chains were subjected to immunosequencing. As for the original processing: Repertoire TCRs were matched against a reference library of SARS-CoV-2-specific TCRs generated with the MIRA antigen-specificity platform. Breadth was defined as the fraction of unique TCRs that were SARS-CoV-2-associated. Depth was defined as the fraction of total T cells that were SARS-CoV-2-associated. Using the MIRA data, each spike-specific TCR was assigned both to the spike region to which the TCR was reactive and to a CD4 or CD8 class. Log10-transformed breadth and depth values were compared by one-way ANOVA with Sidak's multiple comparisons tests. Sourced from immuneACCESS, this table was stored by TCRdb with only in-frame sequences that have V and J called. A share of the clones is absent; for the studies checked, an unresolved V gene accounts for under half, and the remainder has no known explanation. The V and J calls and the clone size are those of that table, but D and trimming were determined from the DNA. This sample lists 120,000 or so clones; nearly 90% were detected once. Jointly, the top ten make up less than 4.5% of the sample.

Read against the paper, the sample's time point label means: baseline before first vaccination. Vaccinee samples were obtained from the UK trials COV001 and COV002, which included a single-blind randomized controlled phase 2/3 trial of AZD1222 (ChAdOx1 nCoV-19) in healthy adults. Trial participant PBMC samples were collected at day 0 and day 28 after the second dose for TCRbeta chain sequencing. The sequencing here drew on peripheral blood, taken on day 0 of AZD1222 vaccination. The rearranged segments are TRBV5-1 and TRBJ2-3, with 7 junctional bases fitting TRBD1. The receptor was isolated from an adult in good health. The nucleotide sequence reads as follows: TGCGCCAGCACCTTAGGGACAGCCAGCACAGATACGCAGTATTTT. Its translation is CASTLGTASTDTQYF.